The following is a TCR beta chain sequence with its context. V was trimmed by 6 bases and J by 0 bases, leaving 15 bases between them. This CDR3 has 16 residues. CDR1 is MNHNY, CDR2 SVGAGI, per germline (reference sequence). In the original workflow: Researchers report that nucleated cell counts were estimated from reference gene primer amplification. Clones were sequenced by immunoSEQ multiplex PCR, and TCRdb holds only the in-frame ones, with some missing. V and J calls and clone size are given by that table; D and trimming were obtained from the DNA. The table records some 89,000 clones, about 92% of them present only once. This sample was included in a study of blood T cell repertoires in COVID-19. Study background: Some COVID-19 samples were acute and others convalescent; all came from the United States, Italy and Spain.

The chain carries TRBV6-6 and TRBJ2-1, with D possibly matching TRBD2 (6 bases). Sequencing used peripheral blood. The receptor's source is a man aged 50 to 60 with acute or convalescent COVID-19. The CDR3: CASRDWRVSSYNEQFF. The CDR3 DNA follows: TGTGCCAGCAGAGATTGGAGGGTAAGCTCCTACAATGAGCAGTTCTTC.